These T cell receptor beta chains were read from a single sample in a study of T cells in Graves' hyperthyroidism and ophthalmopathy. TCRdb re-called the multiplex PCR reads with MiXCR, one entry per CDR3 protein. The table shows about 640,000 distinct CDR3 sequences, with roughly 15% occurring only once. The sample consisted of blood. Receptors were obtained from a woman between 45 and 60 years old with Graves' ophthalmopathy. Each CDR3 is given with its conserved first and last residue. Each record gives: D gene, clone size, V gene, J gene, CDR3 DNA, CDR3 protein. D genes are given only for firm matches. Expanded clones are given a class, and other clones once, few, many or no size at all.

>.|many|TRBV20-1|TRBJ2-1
TGCAGTGCGGCGAGAGATGAGCAGTTCTTC
CSAARDEQFF
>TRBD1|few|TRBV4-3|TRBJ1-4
TGCGCCAGCAGCCAAGATTCAGGGGGCACTAATGAAAAACTGTTTTTT
CASSQDSGGTNEKLFF
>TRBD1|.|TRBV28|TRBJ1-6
TGTGCCAGCGGGAACAACAGGGGGCAGGATAATTCACCCCTCCACTTT
CASGNNRGQDNSPLHF
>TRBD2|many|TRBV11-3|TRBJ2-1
TGTGCCAGCAGCTTAGCCGGGACTAACATCTACAATGAGCAGTTCTTC
CASSLAGTNIYNEQFF
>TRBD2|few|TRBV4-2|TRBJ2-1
TGTGCCAGCAGCCCCCGACTAGCGGGAGGCGAGGGGTTAAACAATGAGCAGTTCTTC
CASSPRLAGGEGLNNEQFF
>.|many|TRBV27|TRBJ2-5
TGTGCCAGCAGTTTATGGGCAGGGCAAGAGACCCAGTACTTC
CASSLWAGQETQYF
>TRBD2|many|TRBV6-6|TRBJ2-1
TGTGCCAGCAGTTACCCACGACTAGCGGGAGAGTTGGGTGAGCAGTTCTTC
CASSYPRLAGELGEQFF
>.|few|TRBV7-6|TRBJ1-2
TGTGCCAGCAGCCCGGCACCCGGAGCTAACTATGGCTACACCTTC
CASSPAPGANYGYTF
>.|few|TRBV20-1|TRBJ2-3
TGCAGTGCTAGAAGCATCACAGATACGCAGTATTTT
CSARSITDTQYF
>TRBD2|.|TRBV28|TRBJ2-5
TGTGCCAGCAGTGTTAGCGGGAGAGGGGAAGAGACCCAGTACTTC
CASSVSGRGEETQYF
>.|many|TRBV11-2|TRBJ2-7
TGTGCCAGCAGCTTACTTGGGGTCCGCGAGCAGTACTTC
CASSLLGVREQYF
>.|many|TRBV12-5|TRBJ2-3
TGTGCTAGTGGTTTTAGTACGGGACACCGCACAGATACGCAGTATTTT
CASGFSTGHRTDTQYF
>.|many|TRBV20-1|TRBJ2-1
TGCAGTGCTAGAGATCAGGTCCCGGGAACTGAGCAGTTCTTC
CSARDQVPGTEQFF
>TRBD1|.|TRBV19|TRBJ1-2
TGTGCCAGTAGTATGGGACAGGGAGGAGGCTACACCTTC
CASSMGQGGGYTF
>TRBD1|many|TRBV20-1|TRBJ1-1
TGCAGTGCTAGACCAACCGGGACAGGGAATACTGAAGCTTTCTTT
CSARPTGTGNTEAFF
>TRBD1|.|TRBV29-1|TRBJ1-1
TGCAGCGTTTTGAACAGGGGGACTAAGGAAGCTTTCTTT
CSVLNRGTKEAFF
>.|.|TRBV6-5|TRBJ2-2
TGTGCCAGCAGTTACTCGATCAGCTCGAGGAACACCGGGGAGCTGTTTTTT
CASSYSISSRNTGELFF
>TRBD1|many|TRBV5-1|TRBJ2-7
TGCGCCAGCAGCTTGGTGGACAGGGGGCTCTACGAGCAGTACTTC
CASSLVDRGLYEQYF
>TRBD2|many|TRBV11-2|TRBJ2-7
TGTGCCAGCAGCTTAACGGGACTAGCGGGTATTAGGTCCTACGAGCAGTACTTC
CASSLTGLAGIRSYEQYF
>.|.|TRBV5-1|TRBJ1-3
TGCGCCAGCAGCTCACAGGGTGTTGGTGACACCATATATTTT
CASSSQGVGDTIYF
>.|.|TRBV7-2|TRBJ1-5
TGTGCCAGCAGCCGTAGTGGGGGGGCCGGCCCCCAGCATTTT
CASSRSGGAGPQHF
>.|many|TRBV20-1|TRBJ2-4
TGCAGTGCCGCGCCCCGGACCCTCGTTAAGGCCATTCAGTACTTC
CSAAPRTLVKAIQYF
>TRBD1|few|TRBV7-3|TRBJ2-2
TGTGCCAGCAGCTTAAATCCGGACAGGGGAACCGGGGAGCTGTTTTTT
CASSLNPDRGTGELFF
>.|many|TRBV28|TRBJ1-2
TGTGCCAGCAGTATATCGGACATACCCTATGGCTACACCTTC
CASSISDIPYGYTF
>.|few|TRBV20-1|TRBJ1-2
TGCAGTGCTAGAACCGGTAGGGACTATGGCTACACCTTC
CSARTGRDYGYTF
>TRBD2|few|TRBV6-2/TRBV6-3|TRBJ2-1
TGTGCCAGCAGTTCCGGGACTAGCGGGAGGGCCTTTGATGATGAGCAGTTCTTC
CASSSGTSGRAFDDEQFF
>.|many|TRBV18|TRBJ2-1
TGTGCCACCCTCCAGGGCAATGAGCAGTTCTTC
CATLQGNEQFF
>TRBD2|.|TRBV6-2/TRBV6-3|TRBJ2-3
TGTGCCAGCTCGCGTAGCGGGAGTGAAGATACGCAGTATTTT
CASSRSGSEDTQYF
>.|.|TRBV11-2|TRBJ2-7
TGTGCCAGCAGCCCGAACGGACAGATAAACTACGAGCAGTACTTC
CASSPNGQINYEQYF
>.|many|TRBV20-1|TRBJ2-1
TGCAGTGTTAGTAGCACAGCATCCCCCTACAATGAGCAGTTCTTC
CSVSSTASPYNEQFF
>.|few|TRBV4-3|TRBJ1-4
TGCGCCAGCAGCCAAGAGTTCGGGGGCGCGGATAATGAAAAACTGTTTTTT
CASSQEFGGADNEKLFF
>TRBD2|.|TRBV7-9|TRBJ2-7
TGTGCCAGCAGCTTACGTTCTAGCGGGCCATCCTACGAGCAGTACTTC
CASSLRSSGPSYEQYF
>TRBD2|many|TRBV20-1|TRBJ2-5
TGCAGTGCTACCAAAGCGGGAGGCAGCCAAGAGACCCAGTACTTC
CSATKAGGSQETQYF
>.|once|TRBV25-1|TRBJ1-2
TGTGCCAGCAGGGGCGGGGGAGGACCTTACTATGGCTACACCTTC
CASRGGGGPYYGYTF
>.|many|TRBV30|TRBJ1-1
TGTGCCTGGAGTCCTTCCATGAACACTGAAGCTTTCTTT
CAWSPSMNTEAFF
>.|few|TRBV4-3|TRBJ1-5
TGCGCCAGCAGCCATACACCTGGAAGCAATCAGCCCCAGCATTTT
CASSHTPGSNQPQHF
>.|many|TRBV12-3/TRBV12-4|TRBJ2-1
TGTGCCAGCACCCTAGGACTCGATCCCTCGAATGAGCAGTTCTTC
CASTLGLDPSNEQFF
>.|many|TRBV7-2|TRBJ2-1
TGTGCCAGCAGCGTACAGGGTTTTGAGCAGTTCTTC
CASSVQGFEQFF
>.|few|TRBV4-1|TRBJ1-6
TGCGCCAGCAGCCAAGTAATAGGGGAGAATTCACCCCTCCACTTT
CASSQVIGENSPLHF
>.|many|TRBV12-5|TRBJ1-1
TGTGCTAGTGCCTCCGTCCCGGACAGTTCGAACACTGAAGCTTTCTTT
CASASVPDSSNTEAFF
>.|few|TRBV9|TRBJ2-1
TGTGCCAGCAGCTTGTCAGGGCCAAGCTCCTACAATGAGCAGTTCTTC
CASSLSGPSSYNEQFF
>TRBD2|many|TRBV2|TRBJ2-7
TGTGCCAGCAGTGAATGGGGTTGGGCGGGAGCGCCCTACGAGCAGTACTTC
CASSEWGWAGAPYEQYF
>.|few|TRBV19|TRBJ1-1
TGTGCCAGTAGTGCAACAGGAGGCCCGAACACTGAAGCTTTCTTT
CASSATGGPNTEAFF
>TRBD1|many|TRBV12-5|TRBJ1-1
TGTGCTAGTGGGGACAGGGGATCTGAAGCTTTCTTT
CASGDRGSEAFF
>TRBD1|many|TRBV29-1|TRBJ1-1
TGCAGCGCCGAACGGGACAGGGGTCCCACTGAAGCTTTCTTT
CSAERDRGPTEAFF
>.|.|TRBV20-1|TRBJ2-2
TGCAGTACCCATGAGTCGAACACCGGGGAGCTGTTTTTT
CSTHESNTGELFF
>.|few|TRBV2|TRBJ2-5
TGTGCCGCAACTGGGGGGACAGTTTCCGGAGAGACCCAGTACTTC
CAATGGTVSGETQYF